This is a list of T cell receptor beta chains from one sample in a study of PD-1 blockade in classical Hodgkin lymphoma. Libraries were prepared by immunoSEQ multiplex PCR; TCRdb keeps only in-frame clonotypes and omits some of them. The top ten clones hold around 1.9% of a sample with around 17,000 clones, around 72% of them seen once. The material sequenced was CD4+ T cells from blood, taken before the fourth cycle of nivolumab. All receptors derive from a human donor with classical Hodgkin lymphoma. CDR3s include the opening cysteine and the closing phenylalanine or tryptophan. Fields, in order: clone size, D gene, J gene, V gene, CDR3 DNA, CDR3 protein. A D gene is named only where the DNA matches it firmly. Size values are once, few and many counts, or a class for expanded clones, and some rows have none.

>.|TRBD1|TRBJ1-2|TRBV10-1
TGCGCCAGCGGGGACAGGCGAAATGGCTACACCTTC
CASGDRRNGYTF
>.|.|TRBJ2-1|TRBV19
TGTGCCAGTAGTGGCCGGGGGACGAGCTTTCTCAATGAGCAGTTCTTC
CASSGRGTSFLNEQFF
>once|TRBD1|TRBJ2-4|TRBV19
TGTGCCAGTAGTATTATGGGACAGGCCCTAGCCGGAGCCAAAAACATTCAGTACTTC
CASSIMGQALAGAKNIQYF
>.|TRBD1|TRBJ1-1|TRBV25-1
TGTGCCAGCAGCAAACAGGGGACGAGCACTGAAGCTTTCTTT
CASSKQGTSTEAFF
>.|.|TRBJ2-7|TRBV14
TGTGCCAGCAGCCATACCGGGGGGAGCAGACAGGGACTTACCTACGAGCAGTACTTC
CASSHTGGSRQGLTYEQYF
>.|.|TRBJ2-3|TRBV5-1
TGCGCCAGCAGCGGGTTACAGGGAGATACGCAGTATTTT
CASSGLQGDTQYF
>.|TRBD1|TRBJ2-7|TRBV10-3
TGTGCCATGGGACAGGGGGTGACCTACGAGCAGTACTTC
CAMGQGVTYEQYF
>few|TRBD1|TRBJ1-5|TRBV6-6
TGTGCCAGCAGTAAGGGACAGGTTGTCTACAATCAGCCCCAGCATTTT
CASSKGQVVYNQPQHF
>.|.|TRBJ2-7|TRBV15
TGTGCCACCAGCAGAGTGGAGGGTTACGAGCAGTACTTC
CATSRVEGYEQYF
>.|.|TRBJ2-1|TRBV9
TGTGCCAGCAGCGTAGAAGGGGGAACCGTCTACAATGAGCAGTTCTTC
CASSVEGGTVYNEQFF
>once|.|TRBJ1-3|TRBV4-1
TGCGCCAGCAGCCAAGATCGACAGGTCGGGTCTGGAAACACCATATATTTT
CASSQDRQVGSGNTIYF
>once|.|TRBJ1-2|TRBV18
TGTGCCAGCTCATCTCAGGGGCCAGCTAACTATGGCTACACCTTC
CASSSQGPANYGYTF
>few|TRBD1|TRBJ2-4|TRBV5-1
TGCGCCAGCAGCGGGACAGGGCCCAAAAACATTCAGTACTTC
CASSGTGPKNIQYF
>.|TRBD1|TRBJ2-2|TRBV5-1
TGCGCCAGCAGCTTAGCAGGGGGCCGCGCCGGGGAGCTGTTTTTT
CASSLAGGRAGELFF
>.|TRBD2|TRBJ2-1|TRBV29-1
TGCAGCGTGAGAAGCGGGACCCCCTCCTACAATGAGCAGTTCTTC
CSVRSGTPSYNEQFF